This T cell receptor beta chain was retrieved from a study of cytomegalovirus exposure and HLA in healthy donors. Findings and caveats of the study: It was in a later analysis that TCR association rates were seen to vary by HLA locus, highest for DRB1 and lowest for HLA-C. The authors listed about 170 TCR beta chains as cytomegalovirus-associated.

Details on this clone: Its antigen is currently unknown.

Looked up from germline, CDR1 is SGHTA and CDR2 is FQGNSA. Between the trimmed V and J ends, which lost 5 bases and 3 bases, there was a span of 17 bases. The CDR3 covers 15 residues. A multiplex PCR was run with 60 Vbeta primers and 13 Jbeta primers. Original data processing: In a later analysis, of around 85 million unique beta chains, 9 million to 11 million appeared in at least two donors. Clones were read by immunoSEQ multiplex PCR, and TCRdb kept only the in-frame ones, dropping some. V, J and clone size are those of that table, while D and trimming were read from the DNA. The table shows about 150,000 clones, with about a tenth occurring only once.

The source is a male donor in good health and CMV-seronegative. J is TRBJ2-7 and V is TRBV7-2; TRBD1 is a possible D gene (5 bases). Material for sequencing was PBMCs. In DNA, the CDR3 is TGTGCCAGCAGCCTGGGGCTGGGAAAAGTCTACGAGCAGTACTTC. Translated, it gives CASSLGLGKVYEQYF. Looking up the rest from reference TRBV7-2 and TRBJ2-7 gives the full variable domain: GAGVSQSPSNKVTEKGKDVELRCDPISGHTALYWYRQSLGQGLEFLIYFQGNSAPDKSGLPSDRFSAERTGGSVSTLTIQRTQQEDSAVYLCASSLGLGKVYEQYFGPGTRLTVT.